A single sample is the source of the 29 T cell receptor beta chains below, sequenced in a study of regulatory T cells in long-lasting Graves disease. Building the TCR beta libraries relied on iRepertoire HTBI primers, and CDR3 regions underwent Arm-PCR. From the multiplex PCR reads, TCRdb called clonotypes with MiXCR, one entry per CDR3 protein. This table has approximately 400,000 distinct CDR3 sequences, 15% appearing once. As for time point: newly diagnosed GD, antithyroid drugs for less than 3 months. Isolated PBMC RNA provided the starting material for the TCR library. The same sample was also studied in work on T cells in Graves' hyperthyroidism and ophthalmopathy.

The specimen was peripheral blood mononuclear cells (PBMCs), collected at new diagnosis, from a patient treated with antithyroid drugs. Source of these receptors: a woman in her thirties with Graves disease.

J is TRBJ2-1 and V is TRBV5-1; D not resolved. V shed 4 bases and J shed 5 bases, with 10 bases lying between them. The CDR3 runs to 13 residues. CDR1 and CDR2 from the germline V gene are SGHRS and YFSETQ. DNA of the CDR3: TGCGCCAGCAGCCCGGGCGCGGACAATGAGCAGTTCTTC. Translating gives CASSPGADNEQFF.

This clonotype was seen a few times. This sequence joins TRBV19 and TRBJ1-5; D gene uncertain. Trimming shortened V by 11 bases and J by 7 bases, and 15 bases separated the two germline ends. From germline, CDR1 is LNHDA and CDR2 SQIVND (reference sequence). The CDR3 is 12 residues long. As DNA, the CDR3 is TGTGCCTCCCAGGTGGGGTCCCAGCCCCAGCATTTT. Protein product: CASQVGSQPQHF.

The gene calls are TRBV5-1 and TRBJ2-1; no firm D call. With 3 bases removed from V and 3 bases from J, the gap between germline ends came to 7 bases. From germline, CDR1 is SGHRS and CDR2 YFSETQ. There are 13 residues in the CDR3. CDR3 in amino acids: CASSSDGYNEQFF. CDR3 coding DNA: TGCGCCAGCAGCTCCGACGGCTACAATGAGCAGTTCTTC.

This clonotype has more than one count but fewer than ten. Given a much more abundant clone one base away, this may be a read error. The V and J genes are TRBV11-2 and TRBJ2-1, with 15 bases that match TRBD2. The germline gives CDR1 SGHAT, CDR2 FQNNGV. The CDR3 is made up of 17 amino acids. This CDR3 is CASSPGLAGGTRNERFF. The CDR3 region has the DNA TGTGCCAGCAGCCCAGGACTAGCGGGGGGGACACGGAATGAGCGGTTCTTC.

This clonotype has a single count. This may come from a read error, since a much larger clone is one base off. This rearrangement joins TRBV20-1 to TRBJ2-1; D possibly corresponds to TRBD1 (8 bases). In germline, CDR1 is DFQATT, CDR2 SNEGSKA (reference sequence). V lost 6 bases and J 10 bases, leaving 22 bases between the germline ends. CDR3 length equals 14 residues. In DNA, the CDR3 is TGCAGTGCCAATAACCACAGGGGGGACTACGAGCAGTTCTTC. Translating gives CSANNHRGDYEQFF.

A note on this clonotype: This may be a read error, as it is one base from a much larger clone. V and J are TRBV30 and TRBJ1-1; TRBD1 matches at 8 bases. Per the germline V gene, CDR1 is GTSNPN and CDR2 is SVGIG (reference sequence). The CDR3 spans 12 residues. Unmatched junction bases numbered 3, after V lost 5 bases and J lost 4 bases. DNA of the CDR3: TGTGCCTGGGGACAGGGACTCACTGAAGCTTTCTTT. This gives the protein CAWGQGLTEAFF.

Many counts were recorded for this clonotype. The V call is TRBV20-1, the J call TRBJ2-1; TRBD2 is a possible D gene (6 bases). CDR1 and CDR2 (germline): DFQATT, SNEGSKA (reference sequence). V was trimmed by 0 bases and J by 8 bases, leaving 17 bases between them. This CDR3 comprises 15 residues. The chain's CDR3 is CSARDRGTVSDEQFF. The CDR3 coding sequence is TGCAGTGCTAGAGATCGGGGGACGGTTTCGGATGAGCAGTTCTTC.

Worth noting for this clonotype: A much bigger clone sits one base away, suggesting this may be a read error. The rearrangement uses TRBV12-3 or TRBV12-4 and TRBJ2-1; no clear D. V lost 4 bases to trimming and J lost 5 bases, with 9 bases between them. CDR3 length: 13 residues. As DNA, the CDR3 is TGTGCCAGCAGTTCCGGCTTCCACAATGAGCAGTTCTTC. This gives the protein CASSSGFHNEQFF.

The chain has TRBV7-9 and TRBJ2-1; 9 bases map to TRBD2. J lost 4 bases, V lost 8 bases, and 9 bases had no gene match. This CDR3 spans 15 amino acids. From germline, CDR1 is SEHNR and CDR2 FQNEAQ (reference sequence). CDR3 sequence reads: CASPQRGETYNEQFF. The CDR3 DNA sequence: TGTGCCAGCCCCCAGCGGGGGGAAACTTACAATGAGCAGTTCTTC.

This clonotype was counted at least ten times. V and J are TRBV24-1 and TRBJ2-1, with 7 bases that match TRBD2. CDR1 and CDR2 (germline): KGHDR, SFDVKD. The CDR3 length is 15 residues. V dropped 6 bases and J dropped 4; count of bases not matched to a gene: 8. The CDR3 reads CATSLGGSPYNEQFF. DNA for the CDR3: TGTGCCACCAGTTTGGGCGGGAGTCCGTACAATGAGCAGTTCTTC.

The chain uses TRBV6-1 and TRBJ1-1, with TRBD1 identical over 10 bases. This CDR3 region has 15 residues. Germline loops: CDR1 MNHNS, CDR2 SASEGT. With V trimmed by 8 bases and J by 0 bases, 6 bases remained unmatched. The DNA for the CDR3 is TGTGCCAGCCGCCCGGGGACAGGGGTGAACACTGAAGCTTTCTTT. This gives the protein CASRPGTGVNTEAFF.

This clonotype was seen at least ten times. V and J are TRBV13 and TRBJ2-1; 8 bases line up with TRBD2. With V trimmed by 4 bases and J by 0 bases, 8 bases remained unmatched. The CDR3 consists of 17 residues. CDR1 and CDR2 (germline): PRHDT, FYEKMQ (reference sequence). CDR3 residues: CASSSRLARTSYNEQFF. CDR3 bases: TGTGCCAGCAGCTCCCGACTAGCGCGGACCTCCTACAATGAGCAGTTCTTC.

In this sample, this clonotype turned up a few times. The chain employs TRBV7-9 and TRBJ2-2, with TRBD2 matching 10 bases. CDR3 length equals 16 residues. Germline V gene lookup returns CDR1 SEHNR and CDR2 FQNEAQ (reference sequence). V gave up 5 bases and J gave up 5 bases; unmatched junction bases: 8. The CDR3 nucleotides read TGTGCCAGCAGCAACTTAGGACTAGCGGTAACCGGGGAGCTGTTTTTT. Translation gives CASSNLGLAVTGELFF.

A note on this clonotype: One end of the junction does not line up with germline, which may come from a read error. The rearrangement joins TRBV4-1 to TRBJ2-2; TRBD2 is a possible D gene (5 bases). Germline loops: CDR1 MGHRA, CDR2 YSYEKL. CDR3 length: 14 amino acids. The CDR3 here is CASSLASNAGELFF. CDR3 sequence (DNA): TGCGCCAGCAGCTTAGCGTCGAACGCCGGGGAGCTGTTTTTT.

This clonotype has more than one count but fewer than ten. This chain links TRBV7-9 with TRBJ2-2, with D tentatively TRBD2 (5 bases). This CDR3 has 15 residues. Germline CDR1 SEHNR, CDR2 FQNEAQ (reference sequence). Trimming stripped 5 bases from V and 6 bases from J, with 16 bases between. The chain's CDR3 is CASSPEGIGSGELFF. CDR3 in DNA: TGTGCCAGCAGCCCAGAGGGTATTGGTTCCGGGGAGCTGTTTTTT.

This clonotype was detected ten times or more. The CDR3 sequence: CASSLWAGPEQYF. CDR3 in DNA: TGTGCCAGCAGTTTATGGGCAGGGCCCGAGCAGTACTTC. J is TRBJ2-7 and V is TRBV28; TRBD1 is a possible D gene (5 bases). Germline V CDR1 and CDR2: MDHEN, SYDVKM. Trimming removed 0 bases from V and 6 bases from J, with 9 bases in between. The CDR3 is made up of 13 amino acids.

This clonotype was seen ten or more times. The rearrangement links TRBV11-2 to TRBJ1-1, with D possibly matching TRBD1 (5 bases). Germline V gene sequence: CDR1 SGHAT, CDR2 FQNNGV. This CDR3 has 15 residues. V lost 1 base to trimming and J lost 6 bases, with 15 bases between them. CDR3 in amino acids: CASSLGATWGAEAFF. The DNA of the CDR3 is TGTGCCAGCAGCTTAGGGGCAACCTGGGGCGCTGAAGCTTTCTTT. Full variable domain (missing parts from reference TRBV11-2 and TRBJ1-1): EAGVAQSPRYKIIEKRQSVAFWCNPISGHATLYWYQQILGQGPKLLIQFQNNGVVDDSQLPKDRFSAERLKGVDSTLKIQPAKLEDSAVYLCASSLGATWGAEAFFGQGTRLTVV.

The rearrangement uses TRBV6-1 and TRBJ1-2; D ambiguous. Deletions cut 6 bases from V and 4 bases from J, with 18 bases between. This CDR3 spans 15 amino acids. CDR1 is MNHNS and CDR2 is SASEGT in the germline V gene. The CDR3 region has the DNA TGTGCCAGCAGCCCCGTGGGCCGCATCAGCTATGGCTACACCTTC. Translation gives CASSPVGRISYGYTF.

This clonotype was recorded a few times. The chain joins TRBV12-3 or TRBV12-4 to TRBJ2-4, with 14 bases that match TRBD2. There are 17 residues in the CDR3. The ends lost 7 bases at V and 4 bases at J; junction bases unmatched: 9. The CDR3, as DNA: TGTGCCAGCACCACCTTGGGACTAGCGGGGGAAAAAAACATTCAGTACTTC. Its translation is CASTTLGLAGEKNIQYF.

This clonotype has only a few counts. The CDR3 nucleotides are TGTGCCAGCAGCCCCACCCGGGGTCGGTCGCACTATGGCTACACCTTC. Translating it yields CASSPTRGRSHYGYTF. The chain carries TRBV3-1 and TRBJ1-2; D unclear. This CDR3 comprises 16 residues. V dropped 4 bases and J dropped 3 bases, with 18 bases sitting between them. The germline gives CDR1 LGHDT, CDR2 YNNKEL (reference sequence).

This clonotype showed up many times. The chain links TRBV30 to TRBJ2-5, with TRBD2 as a possible D gene (6 bases). V dropped 3 bases and J dropped 0 bases, with 17 bases sitting between them. The CDR3 is 16 amino acids. Germline CDR1 reads GTSNPN; CDR2 reads SVGIG (reference sequence). For the CDR3, the DNA is TGTGCCTGGAGCCCCGCGGAGGGCCCTCACCAAGAGACCCAGTACTTC. Protein sequence: CAWSPAEGPHQETQYF. Full variable domain (missing parts from reference TRBV30 and TRBJ2-5): SQTIHQWPATLVQPVGSPLSLECTVEGTSNPNLYWYRQAAGRGLQLLFYSVGIGQISSEVPQNLSASRPQDRQFILSSKKLLLSDSGFYLCAWSPAEGPHQETQYFGPGTRLLVL.

The rearrangement uses TRBV7-9 and TRBJ1-6; TRBD1 aligns across 9 bases. With 5 bases clipped from V and 8 bases from J, the junction kept 7 bases outside the gene matches. This CDR3 is 15 amino acids long. The germline gives CDR1 SEHNR, CDR2 FQNEAQ (reference sequence). The CDR3 here is CASSPPGQGYSPLHF. In DNA, the CDR3 is TGTGCCAGCAGCCCCCCGGGACAGGGTTATTCACCCCTCCACTTT.

This clonotype was detected ten times or more. V is TRBV5-1 and J is TRBJ2-2; no definite D call. Germline CDR1 SGHRS, CDR2 YFSETQ. V was shortened by 0 bases and J by 0 bases, with 3 bases between the two germline ends. The CDR3 has 14 amino acids. CDR3 sequence reads: CASSLDPNTGELFF. The CDR3 DNA is TGCGCCAGCAGCTTGGACCCGAACACCGGGGAGCTGTTTTTT.

This clonotype was counted at least ten times. The rearrangement links TRBV5-1 to TRBJ1-2, with 12 positions matching TRBD1. The CDR3 contains 15 residues. The germline gives CDR1 SGHRS, CDR2 YFSETQ. V shed 4 bases and J 5 bases; nucleotides not matched to a gene: 6. DNA for the CDR3: TGCGCCAGCAGCCCTGGGACAGGGGGCTGGTATGGCTACACCTTC. This sequence encodes CASSPGTGGWYGYTF. Filled out from reference TRBV5-1 and TRBJ1-2, the complete variable domain reads KAGVTQTPRYLIKTRGQQVTLSCSPISGHRSVSWYQQTPGQGLQFLFEYFSETQRNKGNFPGRFSGRQFSNSRSEMNVSTLELGDSALYLCASSPGTGGWYGYTFGSGTRLTVV.

V is TRBV25-1 and J is TRBJ1-2; D unresolved. Per the germline V gene, CDR1 is MGHDK and CDR2 is SYGVNS. The V and J ends lost 0 bases and 2 bases respectively, with 10 bases between them. The CDR3 contains 15 residues. Here the CDR3 reads CASSEYEGGNYGYTF. The CDR3, as DNA: TGTGCCAGCAGTGAATATGAGGGCGGGAACTATGGCTACACCTTC.

The table lists this clonotype with many counts. V is TRBV7-3 and J is TRBJ2-1; 7 bases fit TRBD2. This CDR3 spans 17 amino acids. CDR1 and CDR2 from the germline V gene are SGHTA and FQGTGA. The V segment lost 2 bases and the J segment 7 bases; nucleotides outside the gene matches: 14. The DNA for the CDR3 is TGTGCCAGCAGCTTAGACGGGGGGAATACCCAACGGAATGAGCAGTTCTTC. Its translation: CASSLDGGNTQRNEQFF.

This clonotype showed up many times. The chain recombines TRBV19 with TRBJ2-2; 10 bases fit TRBD1. Unmatched junction bases numbered 13, after V lost 6 bases and J lost 0 bases. CDR1 LNHDA and CDR2 SQIVND come from the germline V gene (reference sequence). The CDR3 spans 19 residues. For the CDR3, the DNA is TGTGCCAGTAGCAACCTCAGACAGGGGGCAAGGCCGAACACCGGGGAGCTGTTTTTT. It codes for CASSNLRQGARPNTGELFF.

This chain joins TRBV6-2 or TRBV6-3 and TRBJ2-3; 12 bases line up with TRBD2. The germline gives CDR1 MNHEY, CDR2 SVGEGT. Germline trimming cut 2 bases from V and 6 bases from J; bases unmatched to any gene: 6. The CDR3 is 16 residues long. The CDR3 loop is CASSYLTSGRGDTQYF. Written as DNA, the CDR3 is TGTGCCAGCAGTTACCTGACTAGCGGGAGAGGGGATACGCAGTATTTT.

The table lists this clonotype with many counts. In DNA form, the CDR3 reads TGTGCCAGCAGCTTGGCGGCCAGGAACACTGAAGCTTTCTTT. Its translation is CASSLAARNTEAFF. The rearrangement uses TRBV5-6 and TRBJ1-1; D is ambiguous. From germline, CDR1 is SGHDT and CDR2 YYEEEE. Trimming removed 0 bases at V and 1 base at J, with 7 bases between. The CDR3 covers 14 residues.